This T cell receptor (beta chain) comes out of a study of T cells after yellow fever vaccination (dated 2019 in TCRdb). Some background on the complete study: Libraries from fractions with low cell numbers were prepared with the SMART-Seq v4 Ultra Low Input RNA kit. Bulk TCR alpha and beta repertoires were sequenced longitudinally to track T-cell clones before and after primary and booster YFV17D yellow fever vaccination. Two healthy male donors, one aged 18 to 30 and one aged 30 to 40 years, were included in the cohort. Blood was collected at multiple timepoints before and after primary and secondary immunization, and bulk PBMC replicates and cell subsets were isolated. What the study reported, not specific to this receptor: Computational filtering was required because FACS-sorted repertoires could contain abundant contaminating clonotypes from the bulk population. Compared with the primary T-cell response, the secondary T-cell response was faster but weaker, reaching its peak on day 5 rather than on day 15. Most clones expanded after primary vaccination (about 96% of CD4 and approximately 86% of CD8) were re-detected after the booster, suggesting that broad memory maintenance occurred. A small fraction of clonotypes appeared in both the CD4 and CD8 compartments, likely as a result of convergent recombination. The study included only a couple of donors, which limits how far the findings can be generalized.

The CDR3 goes from the cysteine to the phenylalanine over 14 residues. CDR3 DNA is the only sequence kept; it has 42 bases, read in frame from the first base. V is cut by 4 bases and J by 5 bases, and the space between the germline ends is 14 bases. CDR1 and CDR2 are drawn from the germline V gene: SGDLS, YYNGEE. TCR cDNA was made using 5'RACE template switching, a step that added a universal primer site and unique molecular identifiers. Priming for cDNA synthesis came from both the TCR alpha and TCR beta constant segments. Libraries were amplified in two PCR steps, with sample barcodes and sequencing adapters added in the second step. Sequencing of libraries was done on Illumina HiSeq 2500 (2x100 bp) or NovaSeq (2x150 bp). The original methods were these. MIGEC was used to demultiplex reads and collapse the reads into UMI consensus sequences, and MiXCR was used for V(D)J alignment. Clonotypes responding to the vaccine were identified with edgeR on replicate PBMC samples, with the criteria of FDR below 0.01 and a log2 fold change above 5 up to day 15. CD4 or CD8 identity was assigned to each bulk clonotype according to whether the clonotype was present at higher abundance in the sequenced CD4 repertoire or the sequenced CD8 repertoire. The public reads were run again by TCRdb, first through fastp at Q25 and then through MiXCR, and only productive beta chains were kept. Merged by CDR3 protein, the rows form single entries marked with the most common genes and DNA. The V and J calls, along with clone size, are taken from TCRdb and not from the paper's own processing. The sample contains hundreds of thousands of distinct CDR3 sequences, around 8.1% of them found a single time. Approximately 15% of the sample belongs to the ten largest clones.

The treatment or condition tag for this specimen amounts to: live attenuated yellow fever vaccine strain. Two biological replicates of bulk PBMCs were collected at each blood-draw timepoint. PBMCs were isolated from peripheral blood using a standard Ficoll-Paque protocol. TriZol was used to extract RNA from bulk PBMCs, from CD4 and CD8 fractions, and from dextramer-positive and dextramer-negative fractions. On this clonotype: Which antigen it targets is not known. No base-level quality is on record; no much larger clone is a single base apart.

Source: PBMCs, taken roughly 47 days after the first yellow fever vaccination. The receptor's source is a man aged 18 to 30 who received the YFV17D yellow fever vaccine. The chain is made from TRBV9 and TRBJ2-3, with no D gene named confidently. The CDR3 sequence is CASSTTPGGDTQYF. The DNA reads as follows: TGTGCCAGCAGCACGACTCCCGGCGGAGATACGCAGTATTTT.